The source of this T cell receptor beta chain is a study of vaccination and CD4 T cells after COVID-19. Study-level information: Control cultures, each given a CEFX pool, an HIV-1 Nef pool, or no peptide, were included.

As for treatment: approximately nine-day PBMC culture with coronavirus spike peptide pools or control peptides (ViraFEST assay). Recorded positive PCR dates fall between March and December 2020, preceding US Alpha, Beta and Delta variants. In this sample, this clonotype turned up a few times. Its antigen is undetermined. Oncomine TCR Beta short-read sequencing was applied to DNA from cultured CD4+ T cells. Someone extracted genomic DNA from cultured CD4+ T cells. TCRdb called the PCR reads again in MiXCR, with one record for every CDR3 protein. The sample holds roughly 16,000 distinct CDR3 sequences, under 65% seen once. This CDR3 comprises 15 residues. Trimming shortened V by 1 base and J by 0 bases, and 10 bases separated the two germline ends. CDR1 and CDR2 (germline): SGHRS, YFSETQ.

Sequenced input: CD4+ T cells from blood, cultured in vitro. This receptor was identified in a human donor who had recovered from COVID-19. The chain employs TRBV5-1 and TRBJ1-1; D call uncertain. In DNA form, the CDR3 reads TGCGCCAGCAGCTTGTCGGCAGCCTTGAACACTGAAGCTTTCTTT. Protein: CASSLSAALNTEAFF.